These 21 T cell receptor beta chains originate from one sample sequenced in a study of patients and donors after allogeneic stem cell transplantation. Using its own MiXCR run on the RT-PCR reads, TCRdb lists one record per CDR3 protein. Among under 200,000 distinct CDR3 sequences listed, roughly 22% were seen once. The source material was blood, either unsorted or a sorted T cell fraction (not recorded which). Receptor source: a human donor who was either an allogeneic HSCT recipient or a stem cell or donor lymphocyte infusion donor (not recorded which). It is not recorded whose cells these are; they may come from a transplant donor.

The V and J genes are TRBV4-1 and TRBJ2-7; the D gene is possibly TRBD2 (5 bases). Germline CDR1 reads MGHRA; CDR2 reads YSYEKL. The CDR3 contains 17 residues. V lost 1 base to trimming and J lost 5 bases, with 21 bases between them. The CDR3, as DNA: TGCGCCAGCAGCCAAGGGAGGATGATTGACGGGCACGACGAGCAGTACTTC. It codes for CASSQGRMIDGHDEQYF.

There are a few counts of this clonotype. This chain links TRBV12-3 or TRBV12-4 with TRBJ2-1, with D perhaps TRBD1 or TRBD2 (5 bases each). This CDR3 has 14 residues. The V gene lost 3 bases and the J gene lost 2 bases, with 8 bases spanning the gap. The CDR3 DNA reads TGTGCCAGCAGTTTCTCGGGACCCTACAATGAGCAGTTCTTC. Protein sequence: CASSFSGPYNEQFF.

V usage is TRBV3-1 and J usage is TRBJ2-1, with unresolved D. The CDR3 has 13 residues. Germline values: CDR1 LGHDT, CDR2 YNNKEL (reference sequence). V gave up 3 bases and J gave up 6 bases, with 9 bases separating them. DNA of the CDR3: TGTGCCAGCAGCCAGGGCCGGTTCAATGAGCAGTTCTTC. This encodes CASSQGRFNEQFF.

Here the CDR3 DNA reads TGCAGCGTTGGCGAGTACAATGAGCAGTTCTTC. It translates to CSVGEYNEQFF. The chain is built from TRBV29-1 and TRBJ2-1; D remains ambiguous. The CDR3 contains 11 residues. The germline gives CDR1 SQVTM, CDR2 ANQGSEA. Between the trimmed V and J ends, which lost 4 bases and 4 bases, there was a span of 5 bases.

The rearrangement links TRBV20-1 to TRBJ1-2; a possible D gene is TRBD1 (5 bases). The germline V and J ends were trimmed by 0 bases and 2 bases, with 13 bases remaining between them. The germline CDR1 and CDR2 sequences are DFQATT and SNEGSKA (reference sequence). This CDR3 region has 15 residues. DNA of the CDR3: TGCAGTGCTAGAGATCAGGGTCCACCCAACTATGGCTACACCTTC. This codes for CSARDQGPPNYGYTF.

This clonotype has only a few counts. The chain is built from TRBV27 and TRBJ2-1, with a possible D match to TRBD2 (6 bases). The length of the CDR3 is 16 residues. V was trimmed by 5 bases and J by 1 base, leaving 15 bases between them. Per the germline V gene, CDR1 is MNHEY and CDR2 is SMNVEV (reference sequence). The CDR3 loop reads CASSPKWGVSYNEQFF. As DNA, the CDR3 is TGTGCCAGCAGTCCCAAGTGGGGGGTTTCCTACAATGAGCAGTTCTTC.

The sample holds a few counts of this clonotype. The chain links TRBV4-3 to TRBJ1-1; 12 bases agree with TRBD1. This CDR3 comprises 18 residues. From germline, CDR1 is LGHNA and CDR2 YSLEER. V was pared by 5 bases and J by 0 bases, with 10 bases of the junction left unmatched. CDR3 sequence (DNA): TGCGCCAGCAGCTATGGGACAGGGGGCAACCTCATGAACACTGAAGCTTTCTTT. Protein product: CASSYGTGGNLMNTEAFF.

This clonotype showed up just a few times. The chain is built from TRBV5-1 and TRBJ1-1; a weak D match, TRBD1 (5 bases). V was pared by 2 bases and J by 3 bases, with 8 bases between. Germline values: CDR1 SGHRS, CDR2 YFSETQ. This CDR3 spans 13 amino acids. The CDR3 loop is CASSFVGDTEAFF. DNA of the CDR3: TGCGCCAGCAGCTTCGTAGGGGACACTGAAGCTTTCTTT.

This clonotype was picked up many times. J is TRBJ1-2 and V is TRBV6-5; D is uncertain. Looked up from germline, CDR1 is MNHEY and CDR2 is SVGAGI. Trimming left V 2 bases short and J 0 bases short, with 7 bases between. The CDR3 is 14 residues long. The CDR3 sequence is CASSYTATNYGYTF. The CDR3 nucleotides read TGTGCCAGCAGTTACACGGCTACTAACTATGGCTACACCTTC.

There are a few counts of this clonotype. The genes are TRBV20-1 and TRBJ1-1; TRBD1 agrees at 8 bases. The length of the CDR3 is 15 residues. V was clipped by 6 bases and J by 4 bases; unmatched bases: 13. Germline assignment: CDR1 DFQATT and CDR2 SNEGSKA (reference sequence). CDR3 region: CSAAKTGVWSTEAFF. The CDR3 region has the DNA TGCAGTGCCGCTAAGACAGGGGTATGGAGCACTGAAGCTTTCTTT.

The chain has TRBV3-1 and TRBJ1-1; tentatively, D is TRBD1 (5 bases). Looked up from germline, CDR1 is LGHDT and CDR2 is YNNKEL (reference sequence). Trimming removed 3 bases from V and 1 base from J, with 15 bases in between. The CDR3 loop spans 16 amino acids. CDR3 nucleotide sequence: TGTGCCAGCAGCCACGGGCGGGGACCATCGAACACTGAAGCTTTCTTT. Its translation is CASSHGRGPSNTEAFF.

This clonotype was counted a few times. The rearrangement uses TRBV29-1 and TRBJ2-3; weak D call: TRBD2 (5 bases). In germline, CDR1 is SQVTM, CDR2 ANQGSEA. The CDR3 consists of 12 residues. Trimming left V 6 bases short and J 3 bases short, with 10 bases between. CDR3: CSVRTYTDTQYF. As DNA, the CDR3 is TGCAGCGTGAGGACTTATACAGATACGCAGTATTTT.

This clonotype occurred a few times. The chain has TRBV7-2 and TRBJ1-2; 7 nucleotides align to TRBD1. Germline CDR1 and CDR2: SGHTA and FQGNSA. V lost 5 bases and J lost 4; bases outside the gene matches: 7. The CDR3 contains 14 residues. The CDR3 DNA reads TGTGCCAGCAGCGCCAGGGGACAGTTCTATGGCTACACCTTC. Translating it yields CASSARGQFYGYTF.

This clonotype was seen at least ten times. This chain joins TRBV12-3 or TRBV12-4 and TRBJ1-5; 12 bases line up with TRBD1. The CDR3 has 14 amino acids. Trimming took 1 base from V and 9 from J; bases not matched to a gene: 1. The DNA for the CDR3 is TGTGCCAGCAGTTTAGGGGACAGGGGGCCGCCCCAGCATTTT. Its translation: CASSLGDRGPPQHF.

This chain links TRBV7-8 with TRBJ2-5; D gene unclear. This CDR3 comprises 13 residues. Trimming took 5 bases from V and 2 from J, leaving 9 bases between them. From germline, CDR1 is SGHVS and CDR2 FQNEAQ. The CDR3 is CASSPDVQETQYF. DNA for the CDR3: TGTGCCAGCAGCCCCGACGTACAAGAGACCCAGTACTTC.

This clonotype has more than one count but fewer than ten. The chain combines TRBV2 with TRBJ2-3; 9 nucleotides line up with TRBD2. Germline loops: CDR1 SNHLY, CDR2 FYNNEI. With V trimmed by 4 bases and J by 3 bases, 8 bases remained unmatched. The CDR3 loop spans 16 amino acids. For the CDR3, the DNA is TGTGCCAGCAGTGTTGGTAGCGGGAGACCGACAGATACGCAGTATTTT. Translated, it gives CASSVGSGRPTDTQYF.

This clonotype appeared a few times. The CDR3 nucleotides are TGTGCCAGCAGTTTAAACTGGGAAAAACTGTTTTTT. As protein: CASSLNWEKLFF. The rearrangement joins TRBV12-3 or TRBV12-4 to TRBJ1-4; D is uncertain. V lost 2 bases to trimming and J lost 8 bases, with 6 bases between them. This CDR3 region has 12 residues.

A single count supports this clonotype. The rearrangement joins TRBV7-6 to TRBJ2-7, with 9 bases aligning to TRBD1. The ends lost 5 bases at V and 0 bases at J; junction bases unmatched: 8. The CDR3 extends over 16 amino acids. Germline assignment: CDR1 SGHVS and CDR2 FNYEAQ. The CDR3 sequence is CASSPTGTGLSYEQYF. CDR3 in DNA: TGTGCCAGCAGCCCAACTGGGACAGGGCTCTCCTACGAGCAGTACTTC.

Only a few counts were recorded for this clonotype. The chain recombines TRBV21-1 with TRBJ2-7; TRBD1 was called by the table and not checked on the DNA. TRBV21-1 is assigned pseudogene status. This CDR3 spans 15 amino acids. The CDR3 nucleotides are TGTGCCAGCAGCAAAAGGGACAGGGAACGCTACGAGCAGTACTTC. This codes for CASSKRDRERYEQYF.

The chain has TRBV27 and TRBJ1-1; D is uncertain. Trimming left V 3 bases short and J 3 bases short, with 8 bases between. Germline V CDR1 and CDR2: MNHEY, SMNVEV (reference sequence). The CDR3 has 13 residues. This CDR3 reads CASSFLVYTEAFF. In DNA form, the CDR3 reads TGTGCCAGCAGTTTTCTTGTCTACACTGAAGCTTTCTTT.

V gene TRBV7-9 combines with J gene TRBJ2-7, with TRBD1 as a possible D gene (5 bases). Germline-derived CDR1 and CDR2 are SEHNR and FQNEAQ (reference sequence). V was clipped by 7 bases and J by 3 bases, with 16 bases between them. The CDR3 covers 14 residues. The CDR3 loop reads CASTNDWQGYEQYF. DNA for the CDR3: TGTGCCAGCACCAACGACTGGCAGGGCTACGAGCAGTACTTC.